The clone carrying this T cell receptor beta chain has only a few counts. Expressed TCRB transcripts were sequenced because the entire RNA isolate underwent reverse transcription. Some clones are missing from TCRdb's copy, which holds only in-frame ones; the method was immunoSEQ multiplex PCR. The sample holds about 180,000 clones, about 13% seen once. These data originate in a study of beta chain features in type 1 diabetes. About the research overall: No age, gender or cell yield differences were seen between patients and healthy donors.

CDR1 is PRHDT and CDR2 is FYEKMQ in the germline V gene (reference sequence). V was pared by 5 bases and J by 0 bases, with 8 bases of the junction left unmatched. The CDR3 sequence is 18 residues long. The chain is built from TRBV13 and TRBJ2-6; 9 nucleotides align to TRBD1. The clonotype comes from a woman aged 18-29 years in good health. Input material: central memory CD4+ T cells from blood. This CDR3 is CASSHMTGGNSGANVLTF. The CDR3 DNA reads TGTGCCAGCAGCCACATGACAGGGGGGAACTCTGGGGCCAACGTCCTGACTTTC.